Sequencing of this TCR beta chain was carried out in a study of shared clonotypes between healthy human individuals. In regard to this clone: Its cognate antigen is unknown.

The method was immunoSEQ multiplex PCR; TCRdb's version includes in-frame clones alone and lacks a portion of them. The repertoire includes 2 million to 3 million clones, approximately 94% of them detected once, and roughly 0.36% sits in the top ten. Findings of the study overall: Lower generation probabilities were found for non-shared clonotypes than for those shared by all four donors.

The sample consisted of naive CD4+ T cells from PBMCs. Stated subset: CD45RA+ positively selected. This sequence originates from a man aged 18 to 29 in good health. Some clones in this sample may be carry-over from other donors' samples.

CDR3 nucleotide sequence: TGTGCCAGCAGTTACTCGTCGGTGTCGGCCAACGTCCTGACTTTC. Amino acid sequence: CASSYSSVSANVLTF. This sequence joins TRBV6-5 and TRBJ2-6; no clear D. The CDR3 is made up of 15 amino acids. Trimming pared 0 bases from V and 6 bases from J, leaving 9 bases between. CDR1 and CDR2 from the germline V gene are MNHEY and SVGAGI.